This T cell receptor (beta chain) was identified in a study of blood T cells in healthy people across ages. The study's findings and limits: Roughly linearly, TCR beta diversity per million T cells fell as age increased.

The J segment lost 2 bases and the V segment lost 7 bases, leaving 10 bases of the junction unmatched. The CDR3 length is 15 residues. It was with a sample-barcoded 5' primer and a J-beta primer mix that a second PCR of roughly 6 to 12 cycles was run. Using its own MiXCR run on the 5' RACE reads, TCRdb lists one record per CDR3 protein. The repertoire includes around 1,000,000 distinct CDR3 sequences, 20% to 25% of them detected once, and 0.65% to 0.75% sits in the top ten. This clonotype was detected a few times. Its cognate antigen is unknown. This sample also appeared in a second study, on T cells of mothers and their children. That work contributes: The data showed no persistent microchimeric T cell clones.

The sample taken for sequencing was blood. This chain uses TRBV12-3 or TRBV12-4 with TRBJ2-5; TRBD2 aligns across 7 bases. This TCR was recovered from a girl aged 2 to 9 in good health. For the CDR3, the DNA is TGTGCCAGCACCAAAGATCCAGCGGGGCAAGAGACCCAGTACTTC. This codes for CASTKDPAGQETQYF.